Each of the 30 T cell receptor beta chains below was sequenced from the same sample in a study of T cells in Graves' hyperthyroidism and ophthalmopathy. Using RNA transcripts as the source, TCR beta CDR3 regions were amplified. HTBI primers drove first-round RT-PCR of the TCR CDR3. MiXCR was run by TCRdb on the multiplex PCR reads, yielding one entry per CDR3 protein. The sample has 600,000 to 750,000 distinct CDR3 sequences, around 15% seen once. Material: blood. Source of these receptors: a man in his forties or fifties with Graves' hyperthyroidism.

This clonotype appeared many times. The J gene is TRBJ2-3, the V gene TRBV30, with 10 bases matching TRBD1. Germline values: CDR1 GTSNPN, CDR2 SVGIG (reference sequence). CDR3 length: 16 residues. V shed 4 bases and J 0 bases; nucleotides not matched to a gene: 7. The CDR3: CAWTNAGQGSTDTQYF. The CDR3 region has the DNA TGTGCCTGGACAAACGCGGGACAGGGGAGCACAGATACGCAGTATTTT.

V gene TRBV29-1 combines with J gene TRBJ2-2, with a weak D call TRBD2 (6 bases). V dropped 2 bases and J dropped 4 bases, with 14 bases sitting between them. This CDR3 is built from 15 residues. Germline V CDR1 and CDR2: SQVTM, ANQGSEA. The DNA for the CDR3 is TGCAGCGTTGAATACGGGAGAGGAACCACCGGGGAGCTGTTTTTT. Translated, it gives CSVEYGRGTTGELFF.

This clonotype has ten or more counts. This chain connects TRBV2 to TRBJ2-7, with a tentative D call TRBD1 (6 bases). Germline loops: CDR1 SNHLY, CDR2 FYNNEI. The CDR3 runs to 13 residues. The V and J ends lost 6 bases and 2 bases respectively, with 11 bases between them. The CDR3 spells CASSGQLTYEQYF. The CDR3 DNA is TGTGCCAGCAGCGGACAGTTGACCTACGAGCAGTACTTC.

J is TRBJ1-5 and V is TRBV27; no reliable D call. The V and J ends lost 0 bases and 4 bases respectively, with 10 bases between them. This CDR3 comprises 15 residues. CDR1 and CDR2 from the germline V gene are MNHEY and SMNVEV (reference sequence). The CDR3 sequence: CASSLSAAGNQPQHF. As DNA, the CDR3 is TGTGCCAGCAGTTTATCGGCAGCTGGGAATCAGCCCCAGCATTTT.

In this sample, this clonotype turned up many times. V gene TRBV28 combines with J gene TRBJ2-1; 8 positions match TRBD1. V lost 5 bases, J lost 4 bases, and 7 bases stayed unmatched. This CDR3 has 15 residues. Germline CDR1 and CDR2: MDHEN and SYDVKM. The CDR3 is CASSRPDRAYNEQFF. The CDR3 DNA is TGTGCCAGCAGTCGTCCGGACAGGGCGTACAATGAGCAGTTCTTC.

This clonotype has a handful of counts. The CDR3 reads CASSFQSGPSYSGEQYF. CDR3 nucleotides: TGCGCCAGCAGCTTCCAGTCCGGACCCTCCTACTCCGGCGAGCAGTACTTC. The chain uses TRBV5-1 and TRBJ2-7; unclear D gene. V lost 2 bases, J lost 6 bases, and 24 bases lay in between. Germline V CDR1 and CDR2: SGHRS, YFSETQ. The length of the CDR3 is 17 residues. The full variable domain, completed using reference TRBV5-1 and TRBJ2-7, is KAGVTQTPRYLIKTRGQQVTLSCSPISGHRSVSWYQQTPGQGLQFLFEYFSETQRNKGNFPGRFSGRQFSNSRSEMNVSTLELGDSALYLCASSFQSGPSYSGEQYFGPGTRLTVT.

This clonotype was detected many times. The J gene is TRBJ2-1, the V gene TRBV5-1; D not resolved. V was trimmed by 1 base and J by 5 bases, leaving 10 bases between them. The length of the CDR3 is 14 residues. Germline V gives CDR1 SGHRS, CDR2 YFSETQ. This CDR3 is CASSLKTRHNEQFF. The CDR3 DNA is TGCGCCAGCAGCTTGAAGACTCGACACAATGAGCAGTTCTTC.

This clonotype occurred a few times. The chain couples TRBV19 to TRBJ1-2, with D unresolved. Trimming took 3 bases from V and 2 from J, leaving 7 bases between them. Germline CDR1 reads LNHDA; CDR2 reads SQIVND (reference sequence). The CDR3 is 13 amino acids. In DNA, the CDR3 is TGTGCCAGTAGTATGCGAGGGAACTATGGCTACACCTTC. This gives the protein CASSMRGNYGYTF.

The rearrangement uses TRBV5-6 and TRBJ2-2, with 11 nucleotides matching TRBD2. The CDR3 has 18 residues. V shed 4 bases, J shed 1 base, and the junction held 9 bases outside the gene matches. Germline CDR1 reads SGHDT; CDR2 reads YYEEEE. CDR3 bases: TGTGCCAGCAGCCCACTAGCGGGGGCCTCTCTGAACACCGGGGAGCTGTTTTTT. The encoded protein is CASSPLAGASLNTGELFF.

This clonotype was seen only once. This may be a read error: a much more frequent sequence differs by one nucleotide. The chain is built from TRBV10-3 and TRBJ2-7, with 10 bases matching TRBD2. J lost 1 base, V lost 10 bases, and 7 bases had no gene match. Looked up from germline, CDR1 is ENHRY and CDR2 is SYGVKD. The CDR3 runs 14 residues. CDR3 DNA sequence: TGTGCCACCGAGCCGGGACTAGCGTCCTACGAGCAGTACTTC. Its protein is CATEPGLASYEQYF.

This clonotype was counted only a few times. The chain employs TRBV27 and TRBJ1-1, with 10 bases matching TRBD1. V gave up 1 base and J gave up 2 bases; unmatched junction bases: 7. Germline V gives CDR1 MNHEY, CDR2 SMNVEV (reference sequence). The CDR3 is 17 residues long. CDR3 sequence reads: CASSLYGTGDFNTEAFF. DNA of the CDR3: TGTGCCAGCAGTTTATATGGGACAGGGGATTTCAACACTGAAGCTTTCTTT.

This clonotype was observed once. A much larger clone lies one base from this, so it may be a read error. The chain employs TRBV29-1 and TRBJ1-1; D is uncertain. The germline V and J ends were trimmed by 0 bases and 1 base, with 3 bases remaining between them. Germline V gene data show CDR1 as SQVTM and CDR2 as ANQGSEA. The length of the CDR3 is 12 residues. The CDR3 coding sequence is TGCAGCGTTGAAGATGAGAACACTGAAGCTTTCTTT. Protein product: CSVEDENTEAFF.

CDR3 protein: CASSLIGTDTGELFF. CDR3 in DNA: TGTGCCAGCAGCTTAATTGGGACAGATACCGGGGAGCTGTTTTTT. This rearrangement joins TRBV7-9 to TRBJ2-2, with 7 positions matching TRBD1. Germline V gene lookup returns CDR1 SEHNR and CDR2 FQNEAQ (reference sequence). CDR3 length: 15 amino acids. With V trimmed by 2 bases and J by 5 bases, 5 bases remained unmatched.

This clonotype was counted many times. The rearrangement joins TRBV28 to TRBJ2-1; 9 bases align to TRBD1. From germline, CDR1 is MDHEN and CDR2 SYDVKM. The CDR3 is 20 amino acids. V was pared by 7 bases and J by 1 base, with 20 bases of the junction left unmatched. In nucleotides, the CDR3 is TGTGCCAGCACTTATCTACGCGGGACAGGGCCCAGTGGATCCTACAATGAGCAGTTCTTC. Amino acids: CASTYLRGTGPSGSYNEQFF.

The gene calls are TRBV20-1 and TRBJ2-7; TRBD2 matches 12 bases. This CDR3 has 18 residues. J lost 3 bases, V lost 3 bases, and 15 bases had no gene match. Looked up from germline, CDR1 is DFQATT and CDR2 is SNEGSKA (reference sequence). CDR3 in amino acids: CSARFLAGGRGSVYEQYF. The CDR3 coding sequence is TGCAGTGCTAGGTTTCTAGCGGGAGGGAGGGGCAGCGTCTACGAGCAGTACTTC.

This clonotype has at least ten counts. The V call is TRBV12-3 or TRBV12-4, the J call TRBJ2-6; D may correspond to TRBD1 or TRBD2 (5 bases each). Deletions cut 10 bases from V and 1 base from J, with 20 bases between. This CDR3 contains 17 residues. The CDR3 DNA is TGTGCCAACGGGTGGGACCTGCCCAGGTCTGGGGCCAACGTCCTGACTTTC. It specifies CANGWDLPRSGANVLTF.

This clonotype was counted at least ten times. The chain joins TRBV3-1 to TRBJ1-1; D gene ambiguous. V was shortened by 3 bases and J by 1 base, with 6 bases between the two germline ends. The CDR3 length is 13 residues. The germline gives CDR1 LGHDT, CDR2 YNNKEL (reference sequence). CDR3 sequence: CASSQWGNTEAFF. In nucleotides, the CDR3 is TGTGCCAGCAGCCAGTGGGGGAACACTGAAGCTTTCTTT.

In its sample, this clonotype was seen once. This chain uses TRBV19 with TRBJ2-2; 8 bases line up with TRBD1. The junction had 9 bases not matched to a gene; V was cut back by 8 bases and J by 7 bases. The germline CDR1 and CDR2 sequences are LNHDA and SQIVND (reference sequence). This CDR3 region has 14 residues. CDR3 amino acids: CASRDRLGSGELFF. The DNA for the CDR3 is TGTGCCAGTCGGGACAGGTTGGGGAGCGGGGAGCTGTTTTTT.

The CDR3 protein is CSAVTGPVGPQHF. CDR3 in DNA: TGCAGTGCTGTCACCGGACCAGTGGGGCCCCAGCATTTT. The V call is TRBV20-1, the J call TRBJ1-5; D remains unclear. V was pared by 5 bases and J by 9 bases, with 17 bases between. This CDR3 is 13 amino acids long. Per germline, CDR1 DFQATT and CDR2 SNEGSKA (reference sequence).

On this clonotype: Its ends do not fully match the called genes, so a read error is possible. CDR3 in DNA: TGCAGCGTCGAAGGGAGGGTTGGGTCGGATGGCTACACCTTC. This gives the protein CSVEGRVGSDGYTF. This chain joins TRBV29-1 and TRBJ1-2; unclear D gene. CDR3 length equals 14 residues. Germline V CDR1 and CDR2: SQVTM, ANQGSEA.

This clonotype was picked up many times. The V call is TRBV6-2 or TRBV6-3, the J call TRBJ2-1; D might be TRBD1 (5 bases). The CDR3 is 15 amino acids. CDR1 is MNHEY and CDR2 is SVGEGT in the germline V gene. Trimming removed 2 bases at V and 2 bases at J, with 10 bases between. The DNA for the CDR3 is TGTGCCAGCAGTTACCGCACACAGGCCTACAATGAGCAGTTCTTC. Its translation is CASSYRTQAYNEQFF.

The sample holds a few counts of this clonotype. The chain joins TRBV5-1 to TRBJ2-7; 7 bases line up with TRBD1. CDR3 size: 15 residues. CDR1 and CDR2 (germline): SGHRS, YFSETQ. The ends lost 3 bases at V and 5 bases at J; junction bases unmatched: 11. CDR3 residues: CASSWAETGSNEQYF. For the CDR3, the DNA is TGCGCCAGCAGCTGGGCCGAGACAGGGTCCAACGAGCAGTACTTC.

This clonotype was detected ten times or more. This chain links TRBV27 with TRBJ2-7; no reliable D call. CDR1 and CDR2 from the germline V gene are MNHEY and SMNVEV (reference sequence). The length of the CDR3 is 14 residues. Trimming cost V 8 bases and J 3 bases, with 17 bases left between them. The CDR3 DNA follows: TGTGCCAGCCGGTCCGTTCCGTCAAACTACGAGCAGTACTTC. Residues: CASRSVPSNYEQYF.

This clonotype was counted many times. The V call is TRBV11-2, the J call TRBJ1-1, with a weak D call TRBD1 (5 bases). CDR1 SGHAT and CDR2 FQNNGV come from the germline V gene. The V gene lost 1 base and the J gene lost 5 bases, with 14 bases spanning the gap. The CDR3 runs to 15 residues. The CDR3: CASSLGGKLGTEAFF. The CDR3, as DNA: TGTGCCAGCAGCTTAGGGGGGAAGCTGGGGACTGAAGCTTTCTTT. Supplemented by reference TRBV11-2 and TRBJ1-1, the full variable domain reads EAGVAQSPRYKIIEKRQSVAFWCNPISGHATLYWYQQILGQGPKLLIQFQNNGVVDDSQLPKDRFSAERLKGVDSTLKIQPAKLEDSAVYLCASSLGGKLGTEAFFGQGTRLTVV.

This clonotype was found many times. The chain carries TRBV29-1 and TRBJ2-5, with 12 bases identical to TRBD2. The J segment lost 4 bases and the V segment lost 4 bases, leaving 4 bases of the junction unmatched. Germline V gives CDR1 SQVTM, CDR2 ANQGSEA. The CDR3 length is 14 residues. As DNA, the CDR3 is TGCAGCGTTGGACTAGCGGGAGTAAGAGAGACCCAGTACTTC. Its translation: CSVGLAGVRETQYF.

This clonotype was seen ten or more times. V and J are TRBV27 and TRBJ1-2; D is perhaps TRBD1 (5 bases). The V end lost 6 bases, the J end lost 3 bases, and 11 bases lay between the germline ends. Looked up from germline, CDR1 is MNHEY and CDR2 is SMNVEV (reference sequence). CDR3 length: 13 amino acids. CDR3 amino acids: CASRGDFDYGYTF. The CDR3 DNA reads TGTGCCAGCAGGGGGGATTTCGACTATGGCTACACCTTC.

The V call is TRBV6-2 or TRBV6-3, the J call TRBJ1-5; D gene ambiguous. The CDR3 has 15 amino acids. Germline-derived CDR1 and CDR2 are MNHEY and SVGEGT. The V end lost 2 bases, the J end lost 1 base, and 9 bases lay between the germline ends. The CDR3 region has the DNA TGTGCCAGCAGTTACCTCGGTTCGAGCAATCAGCCCCAGCATTTT. It specifies CASSYLGSSNQPQHF.

This chain links TRBV29-1 with TRBJ2-1; the match to TRBD1 covers 8 bases. The V gene end was trimmed by 1 base and the J gene end by 4 bases; junction bases not matched to a gene: 3. The germline V gene has CDR1 SQVTM and CDR2 ANQGSEA. This CDR3 has 14 residues. The CDR3 spells CSVEGTGWYNEQFF. CDR3 coding DNA: TGCAGCGTTGAAGGGACAGGGTGGTACAATGAGCAGTTCTTC.

The chain carries TRBV5-4 and TRBJ2-1, with 14 bases matching TRBD2. The CDR3 length is 15 residues. Germline loops: CDR1 SGHNT, CDR2 YYREEE (reference sequence). With V trimmed by 4 bases and J by 9 bases, 6 bases remained unmatched. The CDR3 protein is CASSIGTSGSGEQFF. CDR3 nucleotides: TGTGCCAGCAGCATCGGGACTAGCGGGAGTGGTGAGCAGTTCTTC. Looking up the rest from reference TRBV5-4 and TRBJ2-1 gives the full variable domain: ETGVTQSPTHLIKTRGQQVTLRCSSQSGHNTVSWYQQALGQGPQFIFQYYREEENGRGNFPPRFSGLQFPNYSSELNVNALELDDSALYLCASSIGTSGSGEQFFGPGTRLTVL.

This clonotype was seen ten or more times. This rearrangement joins TRBV11-2 to TRBJ2-7; the D gene is possibly TRBD2 (6 bases). Per the germline V gene, CDR1 is SGHAT and CDR2 is FQNNGV. V gave up 5 bases and J gave up 0 bases, with 14 bases separating them. CDR3 size: 15 residues. CDR3 residues: CASSTGTPFSYEQYF. The CDR3 DNA follows: TGTGCCAGCAGCACCGGGACTCCGTTCTCCTACGAGCAGTACTTC.